A single sample gave rise to the 7 T cell receptor beta chains below, sequenced in a study of CD8 T cells in ankylosing spondylitis. MiXCR, run by TCRdb on the 5' RACE reads, gives a single entry per CDR3 protein. The sample yields 200,000 to 300,000 distinct CDR3 sequences, under 12% seen once. Material: blood, either unsorted or a sorted T cell fraction (not recorded which). The origin of the receptors is a male donor with ankylosing spondylitis or in good health (not recorded which).

Ten or more counts support this clonotype. This chain joins TRBV11-2 and TRBJ1-1; maybe TRBD1 (5 bases). Trimming stripped 5 bases from V and 5 bases from J, with 15 bases between. CDR3 length: 14 residues. The germline gives CDR1 SGHAT, CDR2 FQNNGV. CDR3 sequence: CASSLIGGGTEAFF. The CDR3 nucleotides are TGTGCCAGCAGCCTCATCGGGGGTGGGACTGAAGCTTTCTTT.

The table lists this clonotype with many counts. The chain employs TRBV12-5 and TRBJ2-7, with no clear D. The CDR3 covers 14 residues. Germline CDR1 LGHNT, CDR2 FRNRAP. The germline V and J ends were trimmed by 1 base and 2 bases, with 9 bases remaining between them. Here the CDR3 reads CASGLGGSAYEQYF. CDR3 bases: TGTGCTAGTGGTTTGGGGGGAAGCGCCTACGAGCAGTACTTC.

This clonotype was recorded many times. In DNA, the CDR3 is TGTGCCAGCAGTTTCGACAGGGGAGGGAATTCACCCCTCCACTTT. Protein: CASSFDRGGNSPLHF. The chain joins TRBV6-2 or TRBV6-3 to TRBJ1-6, with 8 bases aligning to TRBD1. The junction had 6 bases not matched to a gene; V was cut back by 4 bases and J by 7 bases. Germline CDR1 and CDR2: MNHEY and SVGEGT. The CDR3 runs 15 residues.

At least ten counts were recorded for this clonotype. The chain is built from TRBV6-5 and TRBJ2-1, with 8 bases identical to TRBD2. This CDR3 is built from 12 residues. V was clipped by 5 bases and J by 15 bases; unmatched bases: 9. Germline CDR1 is MNHEY and CDR2 is SVGAGI. DNA for the CDR3: TGTGCCAGCAGTCCTAGAGCGGGAGCCCGGTTCTTC. Protein: CASSPRAGARFF.

This clonotype has ten or more counts. The chain recombines TRBV12-3 or TRBV12-4 with TRBJ2-5; 12 bases are shared with TRBD2. V gave up 6 bases and J gave up 3 bases; unmatched junction bases: 5. The CDR3 is 15 residues long. CDR3 protein: CASRQRLAGEETQYF. The CDR3 DNA reads TGTGCCAGCAGACAACGACTAGCGGGGGAAGAGACCCAGTACTTC.

This clonotype was found a few times. V gene TRBV6-5 combines with J gene TRBJ1-5; the D is unclear. Germline assignment: CDR1 MNHEY and CDR2 SVGAGI. The CDR3 contains 15 residues. Trimming removed 0 bases at V and 5 bases at J, with 11 bases between. This CDR3 reads CASSYSYLGDQPQHF. The CDR3 DNA is TGTGCCAGCAGTTACTCGTATCTTGGGGATCAGCCCCAGCATTTT.

In its sample, this clonotype was seen many times. The V call is TRBV5-1, the J call TRBJ2-3; 13 bases line up with TRBD2. The CDR3 is made up of 18 amino acids. Germline-derived CDR1 and CDR2 are SGHRS and YFSETQ. V dropped 0 bases and J dropped 5; count of bases not matched to a gene: 9. The CDR3 DNA reads TGCGCCAGCAGCTTGGAACTAGCGGGAGGGCCGGGCAGAGATACGCAGTATTTT. It translates to CASSLELAGGPGRDTQYF.